These T cell receptor beta chains were read from a single sample in a study of blood T cell repertoires in COVID-19. Using immunoSEQ multiplex PCR, the repertoire was profiled, and TCRdb retains in-frame clones only, with some absent. The profile covers 470,000 or so clones, with 87% appearing a single time and just under 2% taken by the ten largest. The sample taken for sequencing was PBMCs or T cells enriched from blood (not recorded which). The source of these receptors is a woman between 18 and 30 years old with acute COVID-19. CDR3s include the opening cysteine and the closing phenylalanine or tryptophan. D genes are given only for firm matches. Clone sizes are given selectively: once, few, many, or a class where the clone is expanded.

d_gene	abundance	v_gene	j_gene	CDR3aa	CDR3nt
.	.	TRBV19	TRBJ1-6	CASSIQGGSSTLHF	TGTGCCAGTAGTATACAGGGTGGCTCGAGCACCCTCCACTTT
.	.	TRBV15	TRBJ1-2	CATTKDRDYGYTF	TGTGCCACCACCAAGGACAGAGACTATGGCTACACCTTC
TRBD2	.	TRBV2	TRBJ2-1	CASTPISGEGEQFF	TGTGCCAGCACCCCTATTAGCGGGGAGGGTGAGCAGTTCTTC
TRBD1	.	TRBV10-1	TRBJ1-2	CASDKGQTDYGYTF	TGCGCCAGCGATAAGGGACAGACAGACTATGGCTACACCTTC
.	.	TRBV9	TRBJ1-5	CASSTQGLNQPQHF	TGTGCCAGCAGTACCCAGGGTCTCAATCAGCCCCAGCATTTT
.	.	TRBV28	TRBJ2-1	CASRKLYNEQFF	TGTGCCAGCAGGAAACTATACAATGAGCAGTTCTTC
.	few	TRBV3-1/TRBV3-2	TRBJ1-2	CASSLGGGGYGYTF	TGTGCCAGCAGCCTCGGGGGAGGAGGATATGGCTACACCTTC
.	.	TRBV10-3	TRBJ1-4	CAISESSSEKLFF	TGTGCCATCAGTGAGTCTAGTTCTGAAAAACTGTTTTTT
.	.	TRBV7-9	TRBJ2-1	CASELAEEYNEQFF	TGTGCCAGCGAGCTGGCGGAAGAATACAATGAGCAGTTCTTC
TRBD1	.	TRBV5-6	TRBJ2-7	CASSSGTGVGEQYF	TGTGCCAGCAGCTCCGGGACAGGGGTAGGCGAGCAGTACTTC
.	.	TRBV4-3	TRBJ2-4	CASSQGANLAKNIQYF	TGCGCCAGCAGCCAGGGGGCTAACTTGGCCAAAAACATTCAGTACTTC
.	.	TRBV21-1	TRBJ1-5	CASGLDKGWDSNQPQHF	TGTGCCAGTGGTTTGGACAAGGGGTGGGATAGCAATCAGCCCCAGCATTTT
TRBD2	few	TRBV19	TRBJ2-1	CASSITSVYNEQFF	TGTGCCAGTAGTATTACTAGCGTTTACAATGAGCAGTTCTTC
.	.	TRBV2	TRBJ1-4	CASSESEKLFF	TGTGCCAGCAGTGAATCGGAAAAACTGTTTTTT
TRBD1	once	TRBV19	TRBJ2-7	CASSPRQGPYEQYF	TGTGCCAGTAGTCCGAGACAGGGGCCCTACGAGCAGTACTTC
.	.	TRBV7-2	TRBJ2-7	CASSIGPSRGEQYF	TGTGCCAGCAGCATAGGCCCCTCACGCGGGGAGCAGTACTTC
.	.	TRBV10-1	TRBJ2-1	CASSTSRGNNEQFF	TGCGCCAGTTCAACTAGCCGAGGAAACAATGAGCAGTTCTTC
TRBD2	.	TRBV29-1	TRBJ2-3	CSVEDRLAGTTDTQYF	TGCAGCGTTGAAGATCGATTAGCGGGGACCACAGATACGCAGTATTTT
.	.	TRBV6-5	TRBJ2-7	CASRTGNSLSYEQYF	TGTGCCAGCAGGACAGGAAATTCACTCTCCTACGAGCAGTACTTC
TRBD1	.	TRBV14	TRBJ2-7	CASRPGTGHYEQYF	TGTGCCAGCAGACCCGGGACAGGACATTACGAGCAGTACTTC
TRBD1	.	TRBV5-5	TRBJ1-6	CASSFPGGYMDSPLHF	TGTGCCAGCAGCTTCCCAGGGGGCTATATGGATTCACCCCTCCACTTT